The 7 T cell receptor beta chains reported below all come from one sample, sequenced in a study of sequential checkpoint blockade in melanoma. Treatment meaning: randomized to nivolumab then ipilimumab (arm A) or the reverse (arm B). Clones were sequenced by immunoSEQ multiplex PCR, and TCRdb holds only the in-frame ones, with some missing. Counted here are under 45,000 clones, approximately 84% occurring once; the ten biggest clones make up less than 7%. Sequenced material: CD8+ T cells sorted from blood (inferred from file names), taken from a patient given nivolumab and ipilimumab in sequence. All receptors derive from a human donor with melanoma.

J is TRBJ2-5 and V is TRBV7-6, with TRBD1 matching 9 bases. The V and J ends lost 7 bases and 0 bases, in that order; junction bases with no gene match: 6. This CDR3 contains 15 residues. Germline V gene lookup returns CDR1 SGHVS and CDR2 FNYEAQ. The CDR3 region is CASTLDRGHQETQYF. The DNA for the CDR3 is TGTGCCAGCACCCTGGACAGGGGTCACCAAGAGACCCAGTACTTC.

The chain carries TRBV30 and TRBJ1-4; D not certain. CDR3 length: 14 amino acids. Germline V gene sequence: CDR1 GTSNPN, CDR2 SVGIG (reference sequence). V shed 0 bases and J shed 4 bases, with 9 bases lying between them. CDR3 protein: CAWSVNFLNEKLFF. CDR3 DNA sequence: TGTGCCTGGAGTGTAAATTTCCTTAATGAAAAACTGTTTTTT.

This chain connects TRBV5-6 to TRBJ2-7, with D maybe TRBD2 (6 bases). Trimming pared 0 bases from V and 7 bases from J, leaving 23 bases between. CDR1 and CDR2 from the germline V gene are SGHDT and YYEEEE. The CDR3 has 17 amino acids. The CDR3 DNA reads as TGTGCCAGCAGCTTGGGCCCCTATCGTTCGGGAGCTGGGGAGCAGTACTTC. Its protein product is CASSLGPYRSGAGEQYF. The whole variable domain, filled in from reference TRBV5-6 and TRBJ2-7, reads DAGVTQSPTHLIKTRGQQVTLRCSPKSGHDTVSWYQQALGQGPQFIFQYYEEEERQRGNFPDRFSGHQFPNYSSELNVNALLLGDSALYLCASSLGPYRSGAGEQYFGPGTRLTVT.

The rearrangement uses TRBV9 and TRBJ2-1; D might be TRBD2 (7 bases). Germline loops: CDR1 SGDLS, CDR2 YYNGEE. Trimming stripped 4 bases from V and 2 bases from J, with 13 bases between. This CDR3 is 15 amino acids long. DNA for the CDR3: TGTGCCAGCAGCATCGGGGGGCACCCCTACAATGAGCAGTTCTTC. Its protein product is CASSIGGHPYNEQFF. Supplemented by reference TRBV9 and TRBJ2-1, the full variable domain reads DSGVTQTPKHLITATGQRVTLRCSPRSGDLSVYWYQQSLDQGLQFLIQYYNGEERAKGNILERFSAQQFPDLHSELNLSSLELGDSALYFCASSIGGHPYNEQFFGPGTRLTVL.

The rearrangement links TRBV9 to TRBJ1-2; the D gene is possibly TRBD1 (5 bases). CDR1 and CDR2 from the germline V gene are SGDLS and YYNGEE. V lost 3 bases and J lost 7, with 16 bases in between. This CDR3 region has 14 residues. For the CDR3, the DNA is TGTGCCAGCAGCGGAGAGAGACAGCACCCTGGCTACACCTTC. As protein: CASSGERQHPGYTF. Together with reference TRBV9 and TRBJ1-2, the CDR3 gives the full variable domain: DSGVTQTPKHLITATGQRVTLRCSPRSGDLSVYWYQQSLDQGLQFLIQYYNGEERAKGNILERFSAQQFPDLHSELNLSSLELGDSALYFCASSGERQHPGYTFGSGTRLTVV.

This clone was observed once. The chain recombines TRBV27 with TRBJ2-1, with TRBD2 identical over 10 bases. Looked up from germline, CDR1 is MNHEY and CDR2 is SMNVEV (reference sequence). After removal of 2 bases from V and 6 bases from J, the junction contained 4 bases not matched to a gene. CDR3 size: 15 residues. Here the CDR3 DNA reads TGTGCCAGCAGTTTAACTAGCGGGACTTTCAATGAGCAGTTCTTC. As protein: CASSLTSGTFNEQFF.

The chain has TRBV6-5 and TRBJ1-1, with 8 bases fitting TRBD1. The germline CDR1 and CDR2 sequences are MNHEY and SVGAGI. This CDR3 spans 14 amino acids. V lost 4 bases and J lost 2; bases outside the gene matches: 3. CDR3 amino acids: CASSLTGVNTEAFF. CDR3 in DNA: TGTGCCAGCAGTTTGACAGGGGTAAACACTGAAGCTTTCTTT.